This T cell receptor beta chain appears in the sequencing data of a study of glioma-infiltrating T cells. Study results and limitations: Tissue and blood shared very few CDR3 sequences. Non-neoplastic patients had below-expected tissue-blood divergence, while all gliomas exceeded expectation.

This clonotype showed up many times. Its target is unknown. Amplification of TCR alpha and beta CDR3 regions from RNA used iRepertoire nested multiplex PCR. For one-step reverse transcription and amplification, about 90-400 ng of tissue mRNA or PBMC total RNA was used. One entry per CDR3 protein results from TCRdb running MiXCR on the multiplex PCR reads. The sample contains around 99,000 distinct CDR3 sequences, 25% to 30% of which appear only once. The germline V gene has CDR1 DFQATT and CDR2 SNEGSKA (reference sequence). The CDR3 sequence is 13 residues long. Material: glioma tissue, nonneoplastic brain tissue, or PBMCs (not recorded which). This sequence joins TRBV20-1 and TRBJ2-3; 8 positions agree with TRBD1. This TCR was sampled from a human donor with low-grade glioma or glioblastoma, undergoing nonglioma brain surgery, or in good health (not recorded which). The CDR3 loop is CSEDRVGTDTQYF. CDR3 DNA sequence: TGCTCCGAGGACAGGGTAGGGACAGATACGCAGTATTTT.